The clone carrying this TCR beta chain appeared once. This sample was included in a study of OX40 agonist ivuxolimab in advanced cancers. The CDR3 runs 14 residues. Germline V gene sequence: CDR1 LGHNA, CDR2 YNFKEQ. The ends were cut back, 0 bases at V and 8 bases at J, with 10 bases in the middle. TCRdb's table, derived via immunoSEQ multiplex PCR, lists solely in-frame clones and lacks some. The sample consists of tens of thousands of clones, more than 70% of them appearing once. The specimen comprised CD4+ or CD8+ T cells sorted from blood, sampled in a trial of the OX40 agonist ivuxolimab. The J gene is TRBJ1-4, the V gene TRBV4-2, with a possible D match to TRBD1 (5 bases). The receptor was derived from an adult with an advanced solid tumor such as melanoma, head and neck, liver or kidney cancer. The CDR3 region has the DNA TGTGCCAGCAGCCAAGATCAGGAGGGGGAAAAACTGTTTTTT. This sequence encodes CASSQDQEGEKLFF.